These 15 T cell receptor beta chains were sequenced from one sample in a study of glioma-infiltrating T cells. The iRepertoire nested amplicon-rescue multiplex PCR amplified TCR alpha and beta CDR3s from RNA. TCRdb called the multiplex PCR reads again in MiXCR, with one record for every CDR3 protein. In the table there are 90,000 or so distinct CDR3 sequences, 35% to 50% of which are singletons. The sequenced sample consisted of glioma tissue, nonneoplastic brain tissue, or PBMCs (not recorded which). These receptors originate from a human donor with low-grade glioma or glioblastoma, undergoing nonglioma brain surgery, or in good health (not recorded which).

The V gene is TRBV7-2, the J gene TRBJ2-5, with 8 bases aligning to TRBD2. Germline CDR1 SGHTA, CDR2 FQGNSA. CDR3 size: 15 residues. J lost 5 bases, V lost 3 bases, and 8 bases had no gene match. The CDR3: CASSFPGLVIETQYF. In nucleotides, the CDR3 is TGTGCCAGCAGCTTCCCGGGACTAGTGATTGAGACCCAGTACTTC.

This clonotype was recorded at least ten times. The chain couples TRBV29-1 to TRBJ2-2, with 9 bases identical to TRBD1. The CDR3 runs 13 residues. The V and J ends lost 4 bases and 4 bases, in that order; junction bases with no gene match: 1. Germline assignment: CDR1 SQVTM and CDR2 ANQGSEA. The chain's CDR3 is CSVGTGATGELFF. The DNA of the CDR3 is TGCAGCGTTGGGACAGGGGCCACCGGGGAGCTGTTTTTT.

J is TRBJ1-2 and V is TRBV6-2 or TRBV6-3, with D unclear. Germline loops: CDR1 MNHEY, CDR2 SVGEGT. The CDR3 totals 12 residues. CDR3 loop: CASGRTHYGYTF. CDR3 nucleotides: TGTGCTAGCGGCAGGACCCACTATGGCTACACCTTC.

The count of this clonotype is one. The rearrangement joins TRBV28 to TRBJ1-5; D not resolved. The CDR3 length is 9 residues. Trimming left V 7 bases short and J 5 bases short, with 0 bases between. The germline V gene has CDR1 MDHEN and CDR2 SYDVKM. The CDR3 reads CASNQPQHF. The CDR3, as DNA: TGTGCCAGCAATCAGCCCCAGCATTTT.

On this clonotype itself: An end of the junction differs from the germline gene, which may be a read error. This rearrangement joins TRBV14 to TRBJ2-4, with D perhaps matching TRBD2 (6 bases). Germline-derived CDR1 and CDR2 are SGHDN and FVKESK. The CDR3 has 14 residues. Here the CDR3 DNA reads TGTGCCAGCGGCCAGGAGACTAGTTCTGGCATTCAGTACTTC. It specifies CASGQETSSGIQYF.

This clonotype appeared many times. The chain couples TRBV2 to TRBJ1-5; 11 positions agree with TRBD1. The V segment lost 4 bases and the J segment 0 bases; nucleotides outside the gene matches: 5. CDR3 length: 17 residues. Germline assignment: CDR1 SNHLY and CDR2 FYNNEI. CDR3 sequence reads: CASSAGTGGISNQPQHF. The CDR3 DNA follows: TGTGCCAGCAGTGCCGGGACAGGGGGTATTAGCAATCAGCCCCAGCATTTT. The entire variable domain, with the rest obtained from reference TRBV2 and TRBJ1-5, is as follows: EPEVTQTPSHQVTQMGQEVILRCVPISNHLYFYWYRQILGQKVEFLVSFYNNEISEKSEIFDDQFSVERPDGSNFTLKIRSTKLEDSAMYFCASSAGTGGISNQPQHFGDGTRLSIL.

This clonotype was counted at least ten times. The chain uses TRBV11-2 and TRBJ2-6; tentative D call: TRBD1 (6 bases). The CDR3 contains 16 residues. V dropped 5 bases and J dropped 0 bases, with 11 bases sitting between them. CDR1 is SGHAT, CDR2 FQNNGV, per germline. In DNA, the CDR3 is TGTGCCAGCAGCCAGGGGACGGGCTCTGGGGCCAACGTCCTGACTTTC. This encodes CASSQGTGSGANVLTF.

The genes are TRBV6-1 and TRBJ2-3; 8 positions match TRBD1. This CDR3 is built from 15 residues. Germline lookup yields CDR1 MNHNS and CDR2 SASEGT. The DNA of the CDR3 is TGTGTTAGCAGTCAGACAGGGGCCAACACAGATACGCAGTATTTT. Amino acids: CVSSQTGANTDTQYF.

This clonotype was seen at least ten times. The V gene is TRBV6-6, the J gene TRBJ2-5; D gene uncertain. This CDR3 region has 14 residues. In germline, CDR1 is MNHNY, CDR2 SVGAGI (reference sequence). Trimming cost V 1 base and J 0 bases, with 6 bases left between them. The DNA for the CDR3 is TGTGCCAGCAGTTACTTTGGGAACCAAGAGACCCAGTACTTC. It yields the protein CASSYFGNQETQYF.

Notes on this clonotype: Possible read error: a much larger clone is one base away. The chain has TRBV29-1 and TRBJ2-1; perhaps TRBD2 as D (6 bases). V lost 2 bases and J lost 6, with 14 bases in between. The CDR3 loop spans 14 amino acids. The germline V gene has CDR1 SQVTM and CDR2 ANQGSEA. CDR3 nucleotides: TGCAGCGTTGAAAACGGGGGTACCTGCAATGAGCAGTTCTTC. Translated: CSVENGGTCNEQFF.

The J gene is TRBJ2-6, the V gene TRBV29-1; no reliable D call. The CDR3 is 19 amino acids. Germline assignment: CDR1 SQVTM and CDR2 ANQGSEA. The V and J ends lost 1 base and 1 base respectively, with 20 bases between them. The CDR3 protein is CSVEVGSDGTQSGANVLTF. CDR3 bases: TGCAGCGTTGAAGTCGGGTCGGACGGCACGCAATCTGGGGCCAACGTCCTGACTTTC.

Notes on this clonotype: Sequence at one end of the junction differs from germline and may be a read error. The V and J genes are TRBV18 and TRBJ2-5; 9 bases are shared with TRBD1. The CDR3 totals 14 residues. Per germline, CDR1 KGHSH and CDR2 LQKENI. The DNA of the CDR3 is TGTGCCAGCTCGCCGGGACAGGGTCCAGAGACCCAGCACTTC. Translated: CASSPGQGPETQHF. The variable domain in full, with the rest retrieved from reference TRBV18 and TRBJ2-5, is NAGVMQNPRHLVRRRGQEARLRCSPMKGHSHVYWYRQLPEEGLKFMVYLQKENIIDESGMPKERFSAEFPKEGPSILRIQQVVRGDSAAYFCASSPGQGPETQHFGPGTRLLVL.

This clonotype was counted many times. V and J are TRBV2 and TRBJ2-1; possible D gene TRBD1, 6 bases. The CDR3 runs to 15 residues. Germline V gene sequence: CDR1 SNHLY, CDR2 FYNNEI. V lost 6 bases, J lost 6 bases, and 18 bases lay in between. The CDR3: CASRQQGSSSNEQFF. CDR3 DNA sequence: TGTGCCAGCAGACAACAGGGCAGTTCATCCAATGAGCAGTTCTTC.

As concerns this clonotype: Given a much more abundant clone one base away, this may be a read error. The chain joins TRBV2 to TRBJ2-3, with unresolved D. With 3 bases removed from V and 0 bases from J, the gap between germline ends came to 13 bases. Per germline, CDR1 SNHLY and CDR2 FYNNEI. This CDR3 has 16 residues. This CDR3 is CASSDWTSTSTDTQYF. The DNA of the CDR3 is TGTGCCAGCAGTGACTGGACGTCGACTAGCACAGATACGCAGTATTTT.

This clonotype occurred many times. The CDR3, as DNA: TGCAGTGCTAGGGTCAAGGATACGCAGTATTTT. It codes for CSARVKDTQYF. The chain combines TRBV20-1 with TRBJ2-3; D gene unclear. There are 11 residues in the CDR3. CDR1 DFQATT and CDR2 SNEGSKA come from the germline V gene (reference sequence). The V and J ends lost 3 bases and 6 bases respectively, with 7 bases between them.